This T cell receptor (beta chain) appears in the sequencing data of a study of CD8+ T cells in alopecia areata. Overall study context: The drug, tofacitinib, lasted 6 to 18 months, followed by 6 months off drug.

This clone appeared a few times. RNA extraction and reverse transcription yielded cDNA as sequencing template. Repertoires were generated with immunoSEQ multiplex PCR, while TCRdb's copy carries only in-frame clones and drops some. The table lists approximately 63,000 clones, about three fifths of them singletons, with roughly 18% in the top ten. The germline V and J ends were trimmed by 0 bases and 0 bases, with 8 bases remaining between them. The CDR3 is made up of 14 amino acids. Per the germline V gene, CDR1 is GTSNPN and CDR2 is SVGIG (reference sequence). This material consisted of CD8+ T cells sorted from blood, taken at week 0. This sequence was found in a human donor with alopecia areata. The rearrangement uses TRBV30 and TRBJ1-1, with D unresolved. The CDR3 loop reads CAWSVLPLNTEAFF. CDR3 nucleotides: TGTGCCTGGAGTGTCCTACCGCTGAACACTGAAGCTTTCTTT. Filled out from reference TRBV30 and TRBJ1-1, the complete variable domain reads SQTIHQWPATLVQPVGSPLSLECTVEGTSNPNLYWYRQAAGRGLQLLFYSVGIGQISSEVPQNLSASRPQDRQFILSSKKLLLSDSGFYLCAWSVLPLNTEAFFGQGTRLTVV.